This TCR beta chain was sequenced during a study of identical twins. Study findings and constraints: Beta clonotypes that were abundant in cord blood contained fewer insertions, a pattern absent from memory repertoires. Conclusions rested on cross-sectional statistics rather than following the same donors. With monozygotic twins, out-of-frame TCR alpha sharing exceeded what models estimated.

This clonotype was counted a few times. Its antigen is not identified. Each cDNA held unique molecular identifiers, and template switching gave it a universal primer site. From the 5' RACE reads, TCRdb called clonotypes with MiXCR, one entry per CDR3 protein. The sample shows approximately 230,000 distinct CDR3 sequences, around 15% of them seen only once. This CDR3 is built from 16 residues. Looked up from germline, CDR1 is SGHTA and CDR2 is FQGNSA. Trimming shortened V by 5 bases and J by 0 bases, and 13 bases separated the two germline ends. The TCR sequence derives from a woman between 18 and 30 years old in good health. This rearrangement joins TRBV7-2 to TRBJ1-4, with a weak D call TRBD1 (6 bases). Sequencing was carried out using memory (CD45RO+) T cells sorted from blood. The CDR3 nucleotides are TGTGCCAGCAGCGAGCGACACAGGGCAACTAATGAAAAACTGTTTTTT. This codes for CASSERHRATNEKLFF.